The subject of this entry is one TCR beta chain. Its antigen remains unidentified. Per-nucleotide qualities are absent, and no much larger clonotype sits a single base away. The data were taken from a study of blood T cell repertoires in COVID-19 (dated by TCRdb to 2020 to 2021). Some background on the complete study: Collaborator samples came from the United States, Italy and Spain and covered acute and convalescent phases of COVID-19. The prospective study material was composed of cDNA or gDNA derived from T cells, B-cell-depleted T cells, or PBMCs. The dataset comprised deeply sampled blood TCRbeta repertoires from subjects exposed to, actively infected with, or recovered from COVID-19. The repertoires were made available in a free public database intended to serve as a resource for research on the immune response to SARS-CoV-2. The samples were drawn from two sources: the first 160 participants of the ongoing ImmuneRACE study, and 1,000 to 1,500 subjects contributed by 6 global collaborators. Nearly every sample came with metadata listing a de-identified subject ID, COVID-19 status, age in years and sex. HLA class I and class II types, where available, came from metadata supplied by the sample provider rather than from assay-based typing. On the study overall, not on this receptor specifically: How much clinical and demographic metadata was included differed by source and by participant, and the metadata was provided uncurated.

V is pared back by 9 bases and J by 4 bases, with 12 bases lying between the germline termini. Sequences MNHEY (CDR1) and SVGAGI (CDR2) are obtained from the germline V gene. The CDR3 runs 13 amino acids, cysteine and phenylalanine included. The only DNA kept is the CDR3, 39 bases in frame from the first base. At one collaborating source in Seattle, patients were enrolled during active infection and were followed longitudinally through the course of disease. Collaborating institutions collected whole blood in K2EDTA tubes following their own protocols. For TCRbeta analysis, collaborators shipped samples in one of three forms: frozen whole blood, isolated PBMCs, or DNA extracted from either of those sample types. TCRbeta CDR3 regions were amplified from genomic DNA using the immunoSEQ Assay, a bias-controlled multiplex PCR. Per the authors' processing: Nucleated cell counts per sample were estimated from amplification of reference gene primers within the assay. Sequence reads were collapsed and filtered to measure the absolute abundance of every unique TCRbeta CDR3 rearrangement. For each sample, productive Simpson clonality was calculated by taking the square root of Simpson's diversity index across productive rearrangements. The table was pulled from immuneACCESS by TCRdb, which kept in-frame rearrangements only. Such tables lose some clones; where checked, under half of the loss comes from unresolved V genes, and the rest has no known cause. Clone size and V and J calls were adopted from that table, with D and trimming inferred from the DNA. This sample gives 100,000 to 150,000 clones in total; more than 80% of them show up just once. Approximately 3.5% of the sample belongs to the ten largest clones.

The sequence is built from TRBV6-5 and TRBJ2-2, with TRBD2 as a weak D call on 5 bases. Material: peripheral blood. This clonotype was sampled from an elderly woman with COVID-19, enrolled during active disease. The CDR3 protein sequence reads: CASTRFGTGELFF. The DNA sequence is given as TGTGCCAGTACTAGGTTTGGCACCGGGGAGCTGTTTTTT.